The next 20 T cell receptor beta chains were all read from a single sample in a study of T cells in Graves' hyperthyroidism and ophthalmopathy. RNA transcripts yielded amplified TCR beta CDR3 regions. TCR CDR3 regions were first amplified by RT-PCR with HTBI primers. Each CDR3 protein gets one entry after TCRdb re-called the multiplex PCR reads with MiXCR. Of around 340,000 distinct CDR3 sequences listed, about 18% are singletons. The source material was blood. The receptors here all came from a woman in her thirties with Graves' hyperthyroidism that later progressed to Graves' ophthalmopathy.

This clonotype was counted a few times. In DNA form, the CDR3 reads TGTGCCAGCAGCTTAGTGTGGGGGTCGGAGACCCAGTACTTC. Translation: CASSLVWGSETQYF. V usage is TRBV7-9 and J usage is TRBJ2-5; possibly TRBD1 or TRBD2 for D (5 bases each). V was clipped by 1 base and J by 5 bases, with 11 bases between them. Germline loops: CDR1 SEHNR, CDR2 FQNEAQ (reference sequence). This CDR3 has 14 amino acids.

As for this clonotype: The junction departs from the called germline gene at one end, perhaps through a read error. The J gene is TRBJ2-5, the V gene TRBV4-1, with TRBD2 matching 9 bases. CDR3 length: 13 residues. The V gene's germline CDR1 is MGHRA and CDR2 YSYEKL. Here the CDR3 reads CASSRFSGGIRDF. In DNA, the CDR3 is TGCGCCAGCAGCCGGTTTAGCGGGGGTATAAGGGACTTC.

The rearrangement links TRBV7-6 to TRBJ2-7; possibly TRBD1 for D (5 bases). The germline V and J ends were trimmed by 6 bases and 2 bases, with 17 bases remaining between them. CDR1 and CDR2 (germline): SGHVS, FNYEAQ. The CDR3 has 15 residues. CDR3 residues: CASSYSRQPPYEQYF. The CDR3 DNA sequence: TGTGCCAGCAGTTACTCCCGACAGCCGCCCTACGAGCAGTACTTC.

This clonotype has a count of ten or more. A read error may produce the germline difference seen at one junction end. The CDR3 DNA reads TGCGCCAGCAGCTCGACTAGCGGTAGCACAGATACGCAGTATTTT. This encodes CASSSTSGSTDTQYF. The chain employs TRBV12-3 or TRBV12-4 and TRBJ2-3; 9 bases fit TRBD2. CDR3 length: 15 amino acids.

This clonotype was recorded many times. Compared with germline, one end of the junction differs, possibly owing to a read error. The chain is built from TRBV30 and TRBJ1-4; D is ambiguous. CDR3 length equals 11 residues. Germline CDR1 GTSNPN, CDR2 SVGIG (reference sequence). CDR3 sequence: CAWSGNEKLFF. The CDR3 coding sequence is TGTGCTTGGAGCGGAAATGAAAAACTGTTTTTT. The full variable domain, in which reference TRBV30 and TRBJ1-4 provide the parts outside the CDR3, is SQTIHQWPATLVQPVGSPLSLECTVEGTSNPNLYWYRQAAGRGLQLLFYSVGIGQISSEVPQNLSASRPQDRQFILSSKKLLLSDSGFYLCAWSGNEKLFFGSGTQLSVL.

A few counts support this clonotype. The chain recombines TRBV28 with TRBJ1-1; perhaps TRBD1 as D (5 bases). Trimming took off 6 bases at V and 6 bases at J, with 8 bases between the two ends. The germline gives CDR1 MDHEN, CDR2 SYDVKM. The CDR3 covers 11 residues. CDR3 nucleotide sequence: TGTGCCAGCAGAGGGGAATCTGAAGCTTTCTTT. It specifies CASRGESEAFF.

This chain connects TRBV2 to TRBJ2-3; a weak D match, TRBD1 (6 bases). Germline CDR1 and CDR2: SNHLY and FYNNEI. The CDR3 spans 15 residues. The V end was cut by 8 bases, the J end by 0 bases, with 15 bases between. The CDR3 DNA reads as TGTGCCAGCTCTGGACAGCTTGCTAGCACAGATACGCAGTATTTT. Its translation: CASSGQLASTDTQYF.

This clonotype came up many times. The chain employs TRBV6-1 and TRBJ1-2; no reliable D call. The CDR3 spans 12 residues. Trimming shortened V by 1 base and J by 8 bases, and 8 bases separated the two germline ends. Germline V gene lookup returns CDR1 MNHNS and CDR2 SASEGT. The CDR3, as DNA: TGTGCCAGCAGTGAAGGGAGGCGGGGCTACACCTTC. Translated: CASSEGRRGYTF.

This clonotype has a count of ten or more. The chain has TRBV9 and TRBJ2-5; TRBD2 matches 7 bases. V was clipped by 0 bases and J by 6 bases; unmatched bases: 8. The germline gives CDR1 SGDLS, CDR2 YYNGEE. The CDR3 contains 15 residues. The CDR3 DNA sequence: TGTGCCAGCAGCGTAGCTTTGGGGGGGGGGAAGACCCAGTACTTC. Its translation is CASSVALGGGKTQYF.

This clonotype was observed many times. The CDR3 protein is CASTPRTGGYEKLFF. As DNA, the CDR3 is TGTGCCAGTACCCCCCGGACAGGGGGCTATGAAAAACTGTTTTTT. This chain links TRBV19 with TRBJ1-4; 11 bases agree with TRBD1. Losses at the gene ends were 7 bases for V and 6 bases for J; bases not matched to a gene: 7. Germline CDR1 and CDR2: LNHDA and SQIVND (reference sequence). The CDR3 loop spans 15 amino acids.

This clonotype was found many times. The V call is TRBV2, the J call TRBJ1-1; possibly TRBD1 for D (5 bases). CDR1 SNHLY and CDR2 FYNNEI come from the germline V gene. Trimming took off 4 bases at V and 1 base at J, with 13 bases between the two ends. The CDR3 is 15 residues long. For the CDR3, the DNA is TGTGCCAGCAGTGCCGTGGGGCTCGGGAACACTGAAGCTTTCTTT. Its protein product is CASSAVGLGNTEAFF.

The J gene is TRBJ1-2, the V gene TRBV5-1; possible D gene TRBD1, 6 bases. Germline CDR1 is SGHRS and CDR2 is YFSETQ. The CDR3 is 16 residues long. Trimming shortened V by 0 bases and J by 3 bases, and 15 bases separated the two germline ends. The CDR3, as DNA: TGCGCCAGCAGCTTGGTTTTGCGGGGGCCCGACTATGGCTACACCTTC. As protein: CASSLVLRGPDYGYTF.

At least ten counts were recorded for this clonotype. The J gene is TRBJ2-5, the V gene TRBV12-3 or TRBV12-4; 11 nucleotides align to TRBD2. The junction had 12 bases not matched to a gene; V was cut back by 6 bases and J by 0 bases. The CDR3 spans 18 residues. The CDR3 DNA is TGTGCCAGCAGCGAGTACGGGACTAGCGGATGGTACCAAGAGACCCAGTACTTC. Protein sequence: CASSEYGTSGWYQETQYF.

The gene calls are TRBV13 and TRBJ1-4, with 7 positions matching TRBD1. V gave up 6 bases and J gave up 6 bases; unmatched junction bases: 10. CDR1 is PRHDT and CDR2 is FYEKMQ in the germline V gene (reference sequence). The CDR3 runs to 15 residues. CDR3 coding DNA: TGTGCCAGCAGAGCACGACAGGGCTTGGATGAAAAACTGTTTTTT. This sequence encodes CASRARQGLDEKLFF. Together with reference TRBV13 and TRBJ1-4, the CDR3 gives the full variable domain: AAGVIQSPRHLIKEKRETATLKCYPIPRHDTVYWYQQGPGQDPQFLISFYEKMQSDKGSIPDRFSAQQFSDYHSELNMSSLELGDSALYFCASRARQGLDEKLFFGSGTQLSVL.

This clonotype was counted between two and nine times. V and J are TRBV7-9 and TRBJ2-2; TRBD2 matches at 8 bases. The CDR3 extends over 19 amino acids. Looked up from germline, CDR1 is SEHNR and CDR2 is FQNEAQ (reference sequence). The junction had 14 bases not matched to a gene; V was cut back by 3 bases and J by 2 bases. Here the CDR3 DNA reads TGTGCCAGCAGCTTCTTTGGCGCGGGGGGACACATAAACACCGGGGAGCTGTTTTTT. This encodes CASSFFGAGGHINTGELFF.

The rearrangement joins TRBV10-3 to TRBJ1-3; no reliable D call. The germline gives CDR1 ENHRY, CDR2 SYGVKD. The length of the CDR3 is 13 residues. V lost 3 bases and J 6 bases, leaving 9 bases between the germline ends. The CDR3 nucleotides read TGTGCCATCAGTGATAGGGAGGAAAACACCATATATTTT. As protein: CAISDREENTIYF.

With respect to this clonotype: Possible read error: a much larger clone is one base away. The J gene is TRBJ2-3, the V gene TRBV13; D gene uncertain. In germline, CDR1 is PRHDT, CDR2 FYEKMQ (reference sequence). V lost 4 bases and J 0 bases, leaving 5 bases between the germline ends. CDR3 length: 13 residues. The CDR3: CASSCASTDTQYF. CDR3 bases: TGTGCCAGCAGCTGTGCTAGCACAGATACGCAGTATTTT.

The J gene is TRBJ2-1, the V gene TRBV5-1; a possible D gene is TRBD2 (6 bases). This CDR3 is 14 amino acids long. Trimming pared 4 bases from V and 7 bases from J, leaving 15 bases between. Germline V lookup: CDR1 SGHRS, CDR2 YFSETQ. This CDR3 is CASSVLTSHNEQFF. The CDR3 bases are TGCGCCAGCAGCGTCCTGACTAGTCATAATGAGCAGTTCTTC.

Only a few counts were recorded for this clonotype. The chain links TRBV20-1 to TRBJ2-7; TRBD1 matches 7 bases. Trimming at V came to 7 bases and at J to 3 bases, leaving 9 bases not matched to a gene. The CDR3 consists of 13 residues. Germline V gene lookup returns CDR1 DFQATT and CDR2 SNEGSKA (reference sequence). CDR3 in DNA: TGCAGTGGAAAGACAGGGATAAACTACGAGCAGTACTTC. Translation gives CSGKTGINYEQYF.

This clonotype was seen more than once but under ten times. The chain couples TRBV29-1 to TRBJ2-7; 7 nucleotides line up with TRBD2. The trim removed 7 bases at V and 3 bases at J, leaving 6 bases unmatched. The germline V gene encodes CDR1 SQVTM and CDR2 ANQGSEA. This CDR3 is built from 12 residues. CDR3: CSAGTTYYEQYF. CDR3 DNA sequence: TGCAGCGCCGGGACTACCTACTACGAGCAGTACTTC.